These 5 T cell receptor beta chains were all obtained from the same sample, sequenced in a study of T cell responses to AZD1222 COVID-19 vaccine. Generated by immunoSEQ multiplex PCR, the TCRdb table keeps only in-frame clones and is missing some. The table includes roughly 150,000 clones, around 90% detected once. The specimen was peripheral blood, collected on day 0 of AZD1222 vaccination. These receptor sequences come from an adult in good health.

The chain carries TRBV10-3 and TRBJ2-1; TRBD2 agrees at 11 bases. V was pared by 9 bases and J by 3 bases, with 7 bases of the junction left unmatched. Germline V gene data show CDR1 as ENHRY and CDR2 as SYGVKD. The CDR3 has 15 residues. The CDR3 here is CAIREGLADYNEQFF. The CDR3 region has the DNA TGTGCCATTCGAGAGGGACTAGCGGACTACAATGAGCAGTTCTTC.

The rearrangement links TRBV3-1 (or the pseudogene TRBV3-2) to TRBJ1-1; no definite D call. The germline gives CDR1 LGHDT, CDR2 YNNKEL (reference sequence). This CDR3 is built from 14 residues. Deletions cut 1 base from V and 5 bases from J, with 11 bases between. CDR3 loop: CASSQGVGRTEAFF. The DNA for the CDR3 is TGTGCCAGCAGCCAAGGTGTTGGGCGGACTGAAGCTTTCTTT.

The chain couples TRBV4-3 to TRBJ2-7; 8 nucleotides agree with TRBD1. Germline V gene data show CDR1 as LGHNA and CDR2 as YSLEER. The CDR3 covers 16 residues. The V and J ends lost 4 bases and 0 bases, in that order; junction bases with no gene match: 8. The CDR3 DNA sequence: TGCGCCAGCAGCCCAAACTACAGGGGGGCCTCCTACGAGCAGTACTTC. Amino acids: CASSPNYRGASYEQYF.

The V gene is TRBV27, the J gene TRBJ1-1; D call uncertain. Germline V CDR1 and CDR2: MNHEY, SMNVEV (reference sequence). CDR3 length: 11 amino acids. V was trimmed by 8 bases and J by 8 bases, leaving 12 bases between them. CDR3 DNA sequence: TGTGCCAGCGGAATCGGCAGGGAAGCTTTCTTT. It yields the protein CASGIGREAFF.

The chain links TRBV7-9 to TRBJ1-1; no firm D call. This CDR3 contains 13 residues. Trimming removed 4 bases at V and 2 bases at J, with 8 bases between. Germline V gene sequence: CDR1 SEHNR, CDR2 FQNEAQ (reference sequence). The DNA of the CDR3 is TGTGCCAGCAGCTCCCAAGTTAACACTGAAGCTTTCTTT. This encodes CASSSQVNTEAFF.